The T cell receptor (beta chain) described here comes from a study of T-cell memory formation after mild COVID-19 (dated by TCRdb to the early 2020s). A note on the overall study: TCR sequence clusters from the two donors were found to be largely donor specific. The cohort was made up of two young adult volunteers, one female and one male, who were previously healthy. T-cell clones expanding and contracting after mild COVID-19 in a couple of donors were tracked by longitudinal TCRalpha and TCRbeta repertoire sequencing. The paper's findings and limits, for the study overall: The study included only a couple of mild cases, and larger cohorts that include severe cases with pre-infection samples were judged to be necessary. Contracting CD4+ clones appeared mostly in the CM and EM memory subsets, whereas CD8+ clones were enriched in EMRA. The second-wave clones that peaked on day 37 were not confirmed to be SARS-CoV-2 specific. From day 15 to 85, contracting clones showed balanced CD4/CD8 phenotypes, whereas a second wave of clones that expanded from day 15 to 37 leaned towards CD4+. Some responding clones were detected in pre-infection memory, suggesting pre-existing cross-reactive memory T cells joined the SARS-CoV-2 response.

The germline V gene encodes CDR1 MNHNS and CDR2 SASEGT. The V and J ends are trimmed by 3 bases and 0 bases, leaving 23 bases between them. The CDR3 starts with the cysteine, ends with the phenylalanine, and has 19 residues. The CDR3 DNA has 57 bases and is translated from base 1. Ficoll-Paque density gradient centrifugation was used to isolate PBMCs. This clonotype was detected only a few times. Its antigen target is currently unknown. No much larger clone is present one base from it, and per-base qualities are unavailable. Sequencing relied on an Illumina NovaSeq 6000. TCRalpha and TCRbeta cDNA libraries were constructed by 5'RACE with constant-segment primers, with sample barcodes and unique molecular identifiers being introduced. Trizol reagent was used to extract RNA from every sample. The libraries were amplified in two PCR steps, and the second step added a second sample barcode and Illumina TruSeq adapters. Sequencing of the libraries was done on an Illumina NovaSeq, producing 2 x 150 bp paired-end reads. The original methods were these. With migec v1.2.7, reads were demultiplexed and then collapsed into UMI-guided consensus sequences. Using mixcr v2.1.11, UMI consensuses were aligned to TRA and TRB V and J templates and then assembled into clonotypes. Expanded or contracted clonotypes were those called significant by both edgeR and NoisET, with noise models trained on biological replicates. For edgeR calls, the thresholds were a false discovery rate-adjusted p below 0.01 and a log2 fold-change of 1. PCA with hierarchical clustering of max-normalized trajectories of the 1000 most abundant clonotypes was used as exploratory dynamics analysis. The CD4 or CD8 phenotype of responding clones was assigned using the separately sequenced CD4+ and CD8+ repertoires. The public reads were run again by TCRdb, first through fastp at Q25 and then through MiXCR, and only productive beta chains were kept. When rows share a CDR3 protein, they turn into one entry using the most common DNA and genes. The V and J calls, along with clone size, are taken from TCRdb and not from the paper's own processing. Here the sample has 170,000 or so distinct CDR3 sequences; roughly a fifth occur a single time. Of the sample, 23% is held by the ten largest clones.

The sequenced sample was PBMCs or a T cell subset sorted from them (not recorded which). The clonotype comes from an adult woman who had mild COVID-19 (a few samples of this study predate the infection). The sample titles of this study are shuffled in the database, so cell type and time point are left out; the donor was told from shared clones. The V gene is TRBV6-1 and the J gene is TRBJ1-2; no confident D gene assignment can be made. CDR3 loop: CASSDGIRGYVDANYGYTF. In nucleotide form, the sequence is TGTGCCAGCAGTGACGGGATCCGTGGTTACGTGGATGCTAACTATGGCTACACCTTC.